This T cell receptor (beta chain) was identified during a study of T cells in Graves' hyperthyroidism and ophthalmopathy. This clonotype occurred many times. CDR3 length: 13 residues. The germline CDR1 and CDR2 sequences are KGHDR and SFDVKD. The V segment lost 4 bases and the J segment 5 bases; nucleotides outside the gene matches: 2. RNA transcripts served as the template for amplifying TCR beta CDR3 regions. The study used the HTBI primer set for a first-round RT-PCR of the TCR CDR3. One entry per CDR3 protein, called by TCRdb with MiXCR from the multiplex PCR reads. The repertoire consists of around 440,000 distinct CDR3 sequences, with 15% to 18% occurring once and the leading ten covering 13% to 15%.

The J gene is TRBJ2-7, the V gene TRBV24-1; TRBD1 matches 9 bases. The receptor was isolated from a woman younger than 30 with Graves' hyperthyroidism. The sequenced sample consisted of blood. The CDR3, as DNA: TGTGCCACCAGTGACCGGACAGGGGACGAGCAGTACTTC. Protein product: CATSDRTGDEQYF.